This TCR beta chain came from a study of CD8+CD57+ T cells in acquired aplastic anemia. Study-wide results and caveats: Between the patient and control groups, CD8+ Simpson's diversity did not differ significantly. Common to patients and controls were about 31 CD8+ CDR3 sequences.

This CDR3 is 12 amino acids long. The V end lost 3 bases, the J end lost 2 bases, and 4 bases lay between the germline ends. Per the germline V gene, CDR1 is ENHRY and CDR2 is SYGVKD. Patients chosen for sequencing had shown CD8+CD57+ cell expansion by flow cytometry. In all patients, the disease was severe acquired aplastic anemia. A note on this clonotype: The antigen remains unidentified.

TCR beta VDJ and CDR3 profiling used genomic DNA as template. TCRdb independently ran MiXCR on the reads; one entry per CDR3 protein. Of 150,000 to 180,000 distinct CDR3 sequences detected, approximately 52% appear once; the ten largest clones hold about an eighth. This chain links TRBV10-3 with TRBJ1-2; D gene uncertain. Sequencing used sorted CD4+, CD8+, or CD8+CD57+ T cells (not recorded which) from PBMCs. This clonotype was sampled from a human donor with aplastic anemia. CDR3 region: CAISDGNYGYTF. The CDR3 nucleotides read TGTGCCATCAGTGACGGAAACTATGGCTACACCTTC.